These 2 T cell receptor beta chains were all obtained from the same sample, sequenced in a study of blood T cell repertoires in COVID-19. Data came from immunoSEQ multiplex PCR; TCRdb stores just in-frame clones and leaves some out. In the table there are fewer than 95,000 clones, approximately 79% of which are singletons. Material for sequencing was peripheral blood. The origin of the receptors is a woman of 80 years or more with acute or convalescent COVID-19.

The chain couples TRBV6-6 to TRBJ1-2, with unresolved D. The CDR3 length is 15 residues. Germline CDR1 and CDR2: MNHNY and SVGAGI (reference sequence). Trimming pared 6 bases from V and 0 bases from J, leaving 14 bases between. The CDR3 nucleotides are TGTGCCAGCAGCCTCACTCAGGTAGCTAACTATGGCTACACCTTC. Translation gives CASSLTQVANYGYTF.

The chain joins TRBV7-6 to TRBJ1-2; TRBD1 aligns across 7 bases. V trimming: 4 bases; J trimming: 6 bases; junction bases outside the gene matches: 14. The CDR3 is made up of 16 amino acids. Germline values: CDR1 SGHVS, CDR2 FNYEAQ. DNA of the CDR3: TGTGCCAGCAGCTCAACCTCCGGGACAGCATTTCATGGCTACACCTTC. This codes for CASSSTSGTAFHGYTF.